The 14 T cell receptor beta chains below were found in one sample sequenced in a study of glioma-infiltrating T cells after dendritic cell vaccination. Described time point: after dendritic cell vaccination, including at tumor progression/relapse. Using immunoSEQ multiplex PCR, the repertoire was profiled, and TCRdb retains in-frame clones only, with some absent. The sample lists under 130,000 clones; 85% to 90% were seen once. Specimen: blood, collected after dendritic cell vaccination. All receptors derive from a human donor with glioblastoma.

J is TRBJ2-2 and V is TRBV5-1; 11 bases agree with TRBD2. Germline V CDR1 and CDR2: SGHRS, YFSETQ. The CDR3 contains 15 residues. J lost 6 bases, V lost 3 bases, and 4 bases had no gene match. CDR3 in amino acids: CASSSSLAGAGELFF. Written as DNA, the CDR3 is TGCGCCAGCAGCTCGTCACTAGCGGGAGCCGGGGAGCTGTTTTTT. The complete variable domain, with remaining parts taken from reference TRBV5-1 and TRBJ2-2, reads KAGVTQTPRYLIKTRGQQVTLSCSPISGHRSVSWYQQTPGQGLQFLFEYFSETQRNKGNFPGRFSGRQFSNSRSEMNVSTLELGDSALYLCASSSSLAGAGELFFGEGSRLTVL.

This chain links TRBV7-9 with TRBJ1-1, with a weak D call TRBD1 (6 bases). V was shortened by 2 bases and J by 4 bases, with 11 bases between the two germline ends. The CDR3 has 14 amino acids. Germline assignment: CDR1 SEHNR and CDR2 FQNEAQ (reference sequence). The CDR3: CASSLQGRGTEAFF. In DNA, the CDR3 is TGTGCCAGCAGCTTACAGGGGAGAGGCACTGAAGCTTTCTTT.

This chain joins TRBV30 and TRBJ2-3; TRBD1 might be the D (5 bases). V dropped 3 bases and J dropped 2 bases, with 12 bases sitting between them. CDR3 length: 14 amino acids. Germline lookup yields CDR1 GTSNPN and CDR2 SVGIG (reference sequence). CDR3 nucleotides: TGTGCCTGGAGGTGGGGCCCCAACACAGATACGCAGTATTTT. Translated, it gives CAWRWGPNTDTQYF.

This sequence joins TRBV2 and TRBJ2-1; no firm D call. This CDR3 spans 14 amino acids. The germline V and J ends were trimmed by 8 bases and 0 bases, with 11 bases remaining between them. Germline V lookup: CDR1 SNHLY, CDR2 FYNNEI. The CDR3 DNA sequence: TGTGCCAGCTTAAAGGAGATCTCCTACAATGAGCAGTTCTTC. Its translation is CASLKEISYNEQFF.

The gene calls are TRBV30 and TRBJ2-2, with 9 bases identical to TRBD1. Germline V gives CDR1 GTSNPN, CDR2 SVGIG (reference sequence). The V and J ends lost 1 base and 3 bases, in that order; junction bases with no gene match: 6. CDR3 length: 16 residues. The CDR3 DNA is TGTGCCTGGAGTGGCCGGGACAGGGCCTACACCGGGGAGCTGTTTTTT. Amino acids: CAWSGRDRAYTGELFF.

The chain combines TRBV7-3 with TRBJ2-1; 10 bases line up with TRBD2. The CDR3 covers 15 residues. With V trimmed by 0 bases and J by 6 bases, 2 bases remained unmatched. From germline, CDR1 is SGHTA and CDR2 FQGTGA. The CDR3, as DNA: TGTGCCAGCAGCTTAACGACTAGCGGGCCCAATGAGCAGTTCTTC. Translating gives CASSLTTSGPNEQFF.

The V gene is TRBV2, the J gene TRBJ1-6; 8 nucleotides line up with TRBD1. This CDR3 contains 13 residues. The junction had 3 bases not matched to a gene; V was cut back by 7 bases and J by 7 bases. The V gene's germline CDR1 is SNHLY and CDR2 FYNNEI. In DNA, the CDR3 is TGTGCCAGCACCCGGGACAGGAATTCACCCCTCCACTTT. Encoded protein: CASTRDRNSPLHF.

This chain uses TRBV29-1 with TRBJ2-7; 7 positions match TRBD2. Per germline, CDR1 SQVTM and CDR2 ANQGSEA. The CDR3 loop spans 13 amino acids. V was clipped by 7 bases and J by 3 bases; unmatched bases: 9. This chain's CDR3 is CSAQTSQFYEQYF. The CDR3 DNA follows: TGCAGCGCCCAGACTAGCCAATTCTACGAGCAGTACTTC.

This clone is a singleton in its sample. The CDR3 DNA reads as TGTGCCAGCAGTTACTCGGCAGGAAACCAAGAGACCCAGTACTTC. It translates to CASSYSAGNQETQYF. The V and J genes are TRBV6-5 and TRBJ2-5; D is uncertain. The V gene's germline CDR1 is MNHEY and CDR2 SVGAGI. CDR3 length equals 15 residues. Trimming removed 0 bases from V and 0 bases from J, with 8 bases in between.

The V call is TRBV11-2, the J call TRBJ1-2; TRBD1 matches at 7 bases. From germline, CDR1 is SGHAT and CDR2 FQNNGV. The CDR3 has 16 residues. Unmatched junction bases numbered 18, after V lost 5 bases and J lost 9 bases. The CDR3 is CASSTRGQAYRASYTF. The DNA of the CDR3 is TGTGCCAGCAGCACCAGAGGACAGGCCTACCGGGCTAGCTACACCTTC.

The V call is TRBV9, the J call TRBJ2-7, with 7 bases identical to TRBD1. The germline CDR1 and CDR2 sequences are SGDLS and YYNGEE. CDR3 length: 14 residues. Losses at the gene ends were 0 bases for V and 3 bases for J; bases not matched to a gene: 3. CDR3 amino acids: CASSVGDSVYEQYF. The CDR3 region has the DNA TGTGCCAGCAGCGTAGGGGACAGCGTCTACGAGCAGTACTTC.

The chain carries TRBV2 and TRBJ2-5; D is perhaps TRBD2 (5 bases). The J call is uncertain, as TRBJ2-7 better fits the DNA end. The CDR3 sequence is 14 residues long. Germline V lookup: CDR1 SNHLY, CDR2 FYNNEI. CDR3 in DNA: TGTGCCAGCAGTGAAGCGCCACTAGACTACGAGCAGTACTTC. This codes for CASSEAPLDYEQYF.

The chain links TRBV11-3 to TRBJ2-1, with 9 bases lining up with TRBD2. CDR1 and CDR2 (germline): SGHNT, YENEEA. V shed 0 bases and J 9 bases; nucleotides not matched to a gene: 12. The CDR3 extends over 17 amino acids. Here the CDR3 reads CASSLDILAGSEGEQFF. CDR3 nucleotide sequence: TGTGCCAGCAGCTTAGATATTCTAGCGGGAAGCGAAGGTGAGCAGTTCTTC.

This chain connects TRBV5-1 to TRBJ2-1, with D possibly being TRBD1 (5 bases). The ends were cut back, 0 bases at V and 6 bases at J, with 10 bases in the middle. Per the germline V gene, CDR1 is SGHRS and CDR2 is YFSETQ. The CDR3 contains 14 residues. CDR3 nucleotide sequence: TGCGCCAGCAGCTTGGATCCACAGGTCAATGAGCAGTTCTTC. Translating it yields CASSLDPQVNEQFF.